A selection of T cell receptor beta chains follows, all from one sample in a study of circulating and synovial CD4+ cells in juvenile arthritis. Method: immunoSEQ multiplex PCR; TCRdb's copy keeps in-frame clones and lacks some. The sample lists 30,000 to 40,000 clones, roughly 95% occurring once. The sample comprised CD4+ T cells from blood. These receptor sequences come from a human donor with juvenile idiopathic arthritis. The CDR3 runs from the conserved cysteine through the conserved F or W. A D gene is named only where the DNA matches it firmly. Clone size appears in some rows only: once, few, many, or a class for an expanded clone.

V gene: TRBV28
J gene: TRBJ1-2
D gene: TRBD1
clone size: NA
CDR3 DNA: TGTGCCTACCGCTCCCGGACAGGGGGTTTCACCTTC
CDR3 protein: CAYRSRTGGFTF

V gene: TRBV5-1
J gene: TRBJ1-2
D gene: NA
clone size: NA
CDR3 DNA: TGCGCCAGCAGCTTGGTGGCCAGGGACTATGGCTACACCTTC
CDR3 protein: CASSLVARDYGYTF

V gene: TRBV2
J gene: TRBJ2-3
D gene: NA
clone size: NA
CDR3 DNA: TGTGCCAGCAAGGAGACGCAGTATTTT
CDR3 protein: CASKETQYF

V gene: TRBV4-3
J gene: TRBJ2-7
D gene: TRBD2
clone size: NA
CDR3 DNA: TGCGCCAGCAGCCAAGGCATCCCCATCCTAGCGGGGGCTCGCTACGAGCAGTACTTC
CDR3 protein: CASSQGIPILAGARYEQYF

V gene: TRBV5-4
J gene: TRBJ2-1
D gene: TRBD2
clone size: NA
CDR3 DNA: TGTGCCAGCAGCCCTAGCGGGGCCCACAATGAGCAGTTCTTC
CDR3 protein: CASSPSGAHNEQFF

V gene: TRBV7-8
J gene: TRBJ1-5
D gene: TRBD1
clone size: NA
CDR3 DNA: TGTGCCAGCAGCTCCCGGGACAGAGGGAGCAATCAGCCCCAGCATTTT
CDR3 protein: CASSSRDRGSNQPQHF

V gene: TRBV7-2
J gene: TRBJ1-2
D gene: NA
clone size: NA
CDR3 DNA: TGTGCCAGCAGCTTAGATCTAGTAGAAAACTATGGCTACACCTTC
CDR3 protein: CASSLDLVENYGYTF

V gene: TRBV11-2
J gene: TRBJ2-5
D gene: NA
clone size: NA
CDR3 DNA: TGTGCCAGCAGCTTAGGTACTAGTCGAGAGACCCAGTACTTC
CDR3 protein: CASSLGTSRETQYF

V gene: TRBV19
J gene: TRBJ2-2
D gene: NA
clone size: NA
CDR3 DNA: TGTGCCAGTAGTATAGAGACACGGGAGACACCCCGGGACCCCGGCGGGGAGCTGTTTTTT
CDR3 protein: CASSIETRETPRDPGGELFF

V gene: TRBV23-1
J gene: TRBJ1-3
D gene: NA
clone size: NA
CDR3 DNA: TGCGCCAGCAGTCAATCAGACAGGCCCATCTCTGGAAACACCATATATTTT
CDR3 protein: CASSQSDRPISGNTIYF

V gene: TRBV18
J gene: TRBJ1-3
D gene: NA
clone size: NA
CDR3 DNA: TGTGCCAGCTCACCACCCGCTCGACAGGCCGGTGGAAACACCATATATTTT
CDR3 protein: CASSPPARQAGGNTIYF

V gene: TRBV28
J gene: TRBJ1-1
D gene: TRBD1
clone size: NA
CDR3 DNA: TGTGCCAGCAGTCCCTTGGGACAGGGGGGCACTGAAGCTTTCTTT
CDR3 protein: CASSPLGQGGTEAFF

V gene: TRBV7-3
J gene: TRBJ2-3
D gene: TRBD2
clone size: NA
CDR3 DNA: TGTGCCAGCAGCCGCCTCGGGACTAGCGGTAGCACAGATACGCAGTATTTT
CDR3 protein: CASSRLGTSGSTDTQYF

V gene: TRBV19
J gene: TRBJ2-7
D gene: NA
clone size: NA
CDR3 DNA: TGTGCCAGTAGTATTAAAGGAGGTTACGAGCAGTACTTC
CDR3 protein: CASSIKGGYEQYF

V gene: TRBV27
J gene: TRBJ2-7
D gene: TRBD2
clone size: NA
CDR3 DNA: TGTGCCAGCAGCGGCGGGGGACGATGGGAGCAGTACTTC
CDR3 protein: CASSGGGRWEQYF

V gene: TRBV5-1
J gene: TRBJ2-7
D gene: NA
clone size: NA
CDR3 DNA: TGCGCCAGCAGCTTGCCAGATTTATACGAGCAGTACTTC
CDR3 protein: CASSLPDLYEQYF

V gene: TRBV28
J gene: TRBJ1-4
D gene: TRBD1
clone size: few
CDR3 DNA: TGTGCCAGCAGTCCCCCGGGACAGGGAGGTGAAAAACTGTTTTTT
CDR3 protein: CASSPPGQGGEKLFF

V gene: TRBV6-1
J gene: TRBJ1-2
D gene: TRBD1
clone size: NA
CDR3 DNA: TGTGCCAGCAGTCGACAGGGGGCCGATGGCTACACCTTC
CDR3 protein: CASSRQGADGYTF

V gene: TRBV7-2
J gene: TRBJ2-3
D gene: TRBD2
clone size: NA
CDR3 DNA: TGTGCCAGCAGCTTTCTAGCGGGGGGAACGGCTACGCAGTATTTT
CDR3 protein: CASSFLAGGTATQYF

V gene: TRBV28
J gene: TRBJ2-7
D gene: NA
clone size: once
CDR3 DNA: TGTGCCAGCAGTCCCCCGGGACACCTCCTTTTT
CDR3 protein: CASSPPGHLLF

V gene: TRBV18
J gene: TRBJ2-5
D gene: NA
clone size: once
CDR3 DNA: TGTGCCAGCTCCGTGGGGGGAAGCCAAGAGACCCAGTACTTC
CDR3 protein: CASSVGGSQETQYF

V gene: TRBV10-3
J gene: TRBJ2-1
D gene: TRBD1
clone size: NA
CDR3 DNA: TGTGCCATCAGTCCCGGGACAGGGCACAATGAGCAGTTCTTC
CDR3 protein: CAISPGTGHNEQFF

V gene: TRBV28
J gene: TRBJ1-2
D gene: NA
clone size: NA
CDR3 DNA: TGTGCCAGCAGACTGACAGGCGCTTATGGCTACACCTTC
CDR3 protein: CASRLTGAYGYTF

V gene: TRBV10-3
J gene: TRBJ2-7
D gene: TRBD1
clone size: NA
CDR3 DNA: TGTGCCATCAGCGCGGGACAGGGTTTCGACGAGCAGTACTTC
CDR3 protein: CAISAGQGFDEQYF

V gene: TRBV18
J gene: TRBJ2-2
D gene: TRBD1
clone size: NA
CDR3 DNA: TGTGCCAGCTCCCTTGGACAGGGAAGCGGGGAGCTGTTTTTT
CDR3 protein: CASSLGQGSGELFF

V gene: TRBV27
J gene: TRBJ2-7
D gene: TRBD1
clone size: NA
CDR3 DNA: TGTGCCAGCACCCGCAGCGGGACAGGGCTACTCTACGAGCAGTACTTC
CDR3 protein: CASTRSGTGLLYEQYF

V gene: TRBV7-2
J gene: TRBJ2-7
D gene: NA
clone size: NA
CDR3 DNA: TGTGCCAGCAGCCCCAACCGAGGGTTCACCTACGAGCAGTACTTC
CDR3 protein: CASSPNRGFTYEQYF

V gene: TRBV9
J gene: TRBJ1-6
D gene: NA
clone size: NA
CDR3 DNA: TGTGCCAGCAGCGTAGAGTGGGGGGGAGGTTCACCCCTCCACTTT
CDR3 protein: CASSVEWGGGSPLHF

V gene: TRBV5-8
J gene: TRBJ2-5
D gene: TRBD1
clone size: NA
CDR3 DNA: TGTGCCAGCAGCCTTCGACAGGGTGAAGAGACCCAGTACTTC
CDR3 protein: CASSLRQGEETQYF

V gene: TRBV27
J gene: TRBJ1-1
D gene: TRBD1
clone size: NA
CDR3 DNA: TGTGCCAGCCGACAGGGGGCGGCACCGAACACTGAAGCTTTCTTT
CDR3 protein: CASRQGAAPNTEAFF

V gene: TRBV19
J gene: TRBJ1-2
D gene: TRBD1
clone size: NA
CDR3 DNA: TGTGCCAGTAGTATAGCCGGACAGGGCTATGGCTACACCTTC
CDR3 protein: CASSIAGQGYGYTF

V gene: TRBV2
J gene: TRBJ1-1
D gene: NA
clone size: NA
CDR3 DNA: TGTGCCAGAGGGGCGGGGTTCACTGAAGCTTTCTTT
CDR3 protein: CARGAGFTEAFF

V gene: TRBV5-1
J gene: TRBJ2-7
D gene: NA
clone size: NA
CDR3 DNA: TGCGCCAGCAGCTCGACACAGGGCTACGAGCAGTACTTC
CDR3 protein: CASSSTQGYEQYF

V gene: TRBV6-5
J gene: TRBJ2-1
D gene: TRBD1
clone size: NA
CDR3 DNA: TGTGCCAGCAGTCGGGACAGGGTGTCCTACAATGAGCAGTTCTTC
CDR3 protein: CASSRDRVSYNEQFF

V gene: TRBV5-1
J gene: TRBJ2-3
D gene: NA
clone size: once
CDR3 DNA: TGCGCCAGCAGTAACAACAGGATTGGAGATACGCAGTATTTT
CDR3 protein: CASSNNRIGDTQYF

V gene: TRBV6-1
J gene: TRBJ2-3
D gene: TRBD2
clone size: NA
CDR3 DNA: TGTGCCAGCAGTACCTGGGGGGGGACCACAGATACGCAGTATTTT
CDR3 protein: CASSTWGGTTDTQYF

V gene: TRBV7-2
J gene: TRBJ2-2
D gene: NA
clone size: NA
CDR3 DNA: TGTGCCAGCAGCTGGACGGGGGAGGCCGGGGAGCTGTTTTTT
CDR3 protein: CASSWTGEAGELFF

V gene: TRBV5-5
J gene: TRBJ1-3
D gene: NA
clone size: NA
CDR3 DNA: TGTGCCAGCAGCTTGGCCGGGGGTCATGGAAACACCATATATTTT
CDR3 protein: CASSLAGGHGNTIYF

V gene: TRBV4-2
J gene: TRBJ2-6
D gene: TRBD2
clone size: once
CDR3 DNA: TGTGCCAGCAGCCGCGCCCCCAAGACTAGCGGGAGGGAGGGGATCTCTGGGGCCAACGTCCTGACTTTC
CDR3 protein: CASSRAPKTSGREGISGANVLTF

V gene: TRBV7-8
J gene: TRBJ2-7
D gene: NA
clone size: NA
CDR3 DNA: TGTGCCAGCAGCTTAAGTGAGCGTGTAGCCGAGCAGTACTTC
CDR3 protein: CASSLSERVAEQYF

V gene: TRBV6-5
J gene: TRBJ2-7
D gene: NA
clone size: NA
CDR3 DNA: TGTGCCAGCAGGAGGTTAGGACAGTACGAGCAGTACTTC
CDR3 protein: CASRRLGQYEQYF

V gene: TRBV5-4
J gene: TRBJ2-3
D gene: TRBD1
clone size: NA
CDR3 DNA: TGTGCCAGCAGCTTCAGGGGGCAGGAAGGAGATACGCAGTATTTT
CDR3 protein: CASSFRGQEGDTQYF

V gene: TRBV6-5
J gene: TRBJ2-1
D gene: NA
clone size: NA
CDR3 DNA: TGTGCCAGCAGTATGACAGGAAGCTCCTACAATGAGCAGTTCTTC
CDR3 protein: CASSMTGSSYNEQFF

V gene: TRBV11-2
J gene: TRBJ1-1
D gene: NA
clone size: NA
CDR3 DNA: TGTGCCAGCAGCTATAACAGGGCCTTTGAAGCTTTCTTT
CDR3 protein: CASSYNRAFEAFF

V gene: TRBV18
J gene: TRBJ1-1
D gene: NA
clone size: NA
CDR3 DNA: TGTGCCAGCTTCTCTTTGAGAACAGGTTCGACTGAAGCTTTCTTT
CDR3 protein: CASFSLRTGSTEAFF

V gene: TRBV5-6
J gene: TRBJ1-2
D gene: NA
clone size: NA
CDR3 DNA: TGTGCCAGCAGCTTGAAGCAGGGGACATTAATCGGCTACACCTTC
CDR3 protein: CASSLKQGTLIGYTF

V gene: TRBV28
J gene: TRBJ1-2
D gene: NA
clone size: NA
CDR3 DNA: TGTGCCAGCAGTCTGCCCGGGGTCGCCTATGGCTACACCTTC
CDR3 protein: CASSLPGVAYGYTF